The present entry profiles one TCR beta chain with its context. No antigen is known for it. This entry comes from a study of tumor and adjacent non-tumor tissue in lung cancer. Background on the study: The patients, around 11 men and about 5 women, were roughly 30 to 80 with stage I to III disease. Overall study results and limits: Tumor tissue had significantly higher TCR diversity than normal lung.

No cell sorting was done before RNA was extracted from the tissue. Between August and November 2014, newly diagnosed, chemotherapy-naive lung cancer patients underwent thoracic surgery in China. The CDR3 loop spans 13 amino acids. Germline V gene data show CDR1 as SGHTA and CDR2 as FQGTGA. A modified ARM-PCR protocol with three rounds of nested PCR amplified TCRbeta. One entry per CDR3 protein, called by TCRdb with MiXCR from the multiplex PCR reads. This table has approximately 120,000 distinct CDR3 sequences, approximately 82% appearing once. J is TRBJ1-5 and V is TRBV7-3, with a weak D call TRBD1 (5 bases). The DNA matches TRBJ2-3 better at its end, which makes the J call doubtful. Sequenced sample: lung tumor tissue. This clonotype originated in a woman in her sixties with non-small cell lung cancer. The CDR3 region has the DNA TGTGCCAGCAGCCTAAACAGGAATCAGCCCCAGTATTTT. Amino acid sequence: CASSLNRNQPQYF.